Below, 5 T cell receptor beta chains from the same sample are listed, as sequenced in a study of human T cells and chemical hapten exposure. TCRdb redid the calling of the RACE reads with MiXCR, one entry per CDR3 protein. The table lists fewer than 500,000 distinct CDR3 sequences, more than 4.5% of them singletons. Time point given: patch test 1, 2 weeks after DPC sensitization. Treatment defined: therapeutic diphenylcyclopropenone sensitization with weekly scalp DPC. Sample: whole blood, taken in connection with sensitization to the hapten diphenylcyclopropenone (DPC). The receptors derive from a woman in her 50s with alopecia areata. Some clones in this sample may be carry-over from other donors' samples.

This clonotype has at least ten counts. The V call is TRBV27, the J call TRBJ2-7, with D tentatively TRBD1 (6 bases). Per germline, CDR1 MNHEY and CDR2 SMNVEV (reference sequence). The CDR3 sequence is 15 residues long. The V end was cut by 0 bases, the J end by 6 bases, with 15 bases between. DNA for the CDR3: TGTGCCAGCAGTTTATCCCCCAGGGGACGGAGCGAGCAGTACTTC. Translating gives CASSLSPRGRSEQYF.

This clonotype was recorded at least ten times. This chain joins TRBV5-8 and TRBJ2-5; possible D gene TRBD2, 5 bases. CDR1 is SGHTS and CDR2 is YDEGEE in the germline V gene. The CDR3 loop spans 14 amino acids. The V and J ends lost 4 bases and 2 bases respectively, with 12 bases between them. CDR3 region: CASSLRPGQETQYF. Written as DNA, the CDR3 is TGTGCCAGCAGCCTTAGGCCGGGACAAGAGACCCAGTACTTC.

The chain carries TRBV5-1 and TRBJ2-3; D gene ambiguous. Trimming pared 0 bases from V and 0 bases from J, leaving 11 bases between. The V gene's germline CDR1 is SGHRS and CDR2 YFSETQ. The CDR3 consists of 16 residues. CDR3 in DNA: TGCGCCAGCAGCTTGGATTCGGGCAGCAGCACAGATACGCAGTATTTT. Its protein product is CASSLDSGSSTDTQYF. Combining the CDR3 with reference TRBV5-1 and TRBJ2-3 gives the whole variable domain KAGVTQTPRYLIKTRGQQVTLSCSPISGHRSVSWYQQTPGQGLQFLFEYFSETQRNKGNFPGRFSGRQFSNSRSEMNVSTLELGDSALYLCASSLDSGSSTDTQYFGPGTRLTVL.

This clonotype was counted only a few times. V and J are TRBV6-5 and TRBJ2-3; tentatively, D is TRBD1 (5 bases). This CDR3 comprises 13 residues. Per germline, CDR1 MNHEY and CDR2 SVGAGI. V dropped 2 bases and J dropped 6 bases, with 9 bases sitting between them. In nucleotides, the CDR3 is TGTGCCAGCAGTTACAAGACAGCGGATACGCAGTATTTT. Encoded protein: CASSYKTADTQYF.

This clonotype has a handful of counts. The chain combines TRBV20-1 with TRBJ1-1; perhaps TRBD1 as D (5 bases). V shed 1 base and J shed 7 bases, with 16 bases lying between them. CDR3 length: 14 residues. Germline CDR1 reads DFQATT; CDR2 reads SNEGSKA (reference sequence). The chain's CDR3 is CSARGLRQTHEAFF. CDR3 nucleotide sequence: TGCAGTGCTAGAGGCTTAAGACAGACCCATGAAGCTTTCTTT.